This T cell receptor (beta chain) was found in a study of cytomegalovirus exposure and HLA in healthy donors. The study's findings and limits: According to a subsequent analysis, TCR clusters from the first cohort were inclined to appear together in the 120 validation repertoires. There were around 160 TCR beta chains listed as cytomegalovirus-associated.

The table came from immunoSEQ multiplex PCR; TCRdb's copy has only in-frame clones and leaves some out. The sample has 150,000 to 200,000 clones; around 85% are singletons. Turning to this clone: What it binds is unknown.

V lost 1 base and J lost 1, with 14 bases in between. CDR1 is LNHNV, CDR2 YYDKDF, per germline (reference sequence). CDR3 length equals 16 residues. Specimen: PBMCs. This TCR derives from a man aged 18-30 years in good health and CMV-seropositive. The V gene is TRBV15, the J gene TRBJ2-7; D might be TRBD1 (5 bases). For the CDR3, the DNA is TGTGCCACCAGCAGAGTCGCTTTGGACACTTCCTACGAGCAGTACTTC. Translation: CATSRVALDTSYEQYF.